Below, one TCR beta chain is given with its context. This specimen belongs to a study of blood T cell repertoires in COVID-19. Clones were sequenced by immunoSEQ multiplex PCR, and TCRdb holds only the in-frame ones, with some missing. The data show about 280,000 clones, around 85% seen once. The CDR3 totals 13 residues. Germline-derived CDR1 and CDR2 are SGHAT and FQNNGV. Trimming left V 3 bases short and J 8 bases short, with 13 bases between. The TCR comes from a woman aged 25-40 years who had recovered from COVID-19. The chain uses TRBV11-2 and TRBJ1-1; D ambiguous. The sequenced sample consisted of peripheral blood. CDR3 protein: CASSFARSGEAFF. CDR3 in DNA: TGTGCCAGCAGCTTCGCGCGGTCTGGAGAAGCTTTCTTT.